The 24 T cell receptor beta chains given below trace back to one sample, sequenced in a study of blood T cell repertoires in COVID-19. Data came from immunoSEQ multiplex PCR; TCRdb stores just in-frame clones and leaves some out. This repertoire shows approximately 300,000 clones, about 92% found once; its top ten account for 2.6%. Sequenced input: PBMCs or T cells enriched from blood (not recorded which). The source of these receptors is a man aged 55 to 69 who had recovered from COVID-19.

The chain has TRBV2 and TRBJ2-2; 7 bases line up with TRBD1. The V gene end was trimmed by 5 bases and the J gene end by 4 bases; junction bases not matched to a gene: 7. Germline lookup yields CDR1 SNHLY and CDR2 FYNNEI. The CDR3 loop spans 15 amino acids. This CDR3 is CASSKQGSSTGELFF. CDR3 DNA: TGTGCCAGCAGTAAACAGGGGTCGAGCACCGGGGAGCTGTTTTTT.

The gene calls are TRBV6-5 and TRBJ1-4; 7 positions match TRBD1. V shed 5 bases, J shed 0 bases, and the junction held 3 bases outside the gene matches. The CDR3 consists of 15 residues. The germline V gene has CDR1 MNHEY and CDR2 SVGAGI. CDR3 residues: CASSKTGATNEKLFF. Written as DNA, the CDR3 is TGTGCCAGCAGTAAAACAGGGGCAACTAATGAAAAACTGTTTTTT.

The CDR3 protein is CASSTGLLETQYF. The CDR3 nucleotides are TGTGCCAGTAGTACAGGGTTACTGGAGACCCAGTACTTC. V usage is TRBV19 and J usage is TRBJ2-5; TRBD1 might be the D (5 bases). The CDR3 is 13 amino acids. Trimming took off 4 bases at V and 5 bases at J, with 11 bases between the two ends. The V gene's germline CDR1 is LNHDA and CDR2 SQIVND (reference sequence).

The CDR3 is CASITVGLAGVTGELFF. DNA for the CDR3: TGTGCCAGTATAACCGTGGGACTAGCGGGGGTAACCGGGGAGCTGTTTTTT. The J gene is TRBJ2-2, the V gene TRBV19; 14 positions agree with TRBD2. CDR3 length: 17 residues. Germline V CDR1 and CDR2: LNHDA, SQIVND (reference sequence). The trim removed 7 bases at V and 5 bases at J, leaving 9 bases unmatched.

V gene TRBV12-3 or TRBV12-4 combines with J gene TRBJ1-2; no clear D gene. Trimming took off 6 bases at V and 8 bases at J, with 16 bases between the two ends. This CDR3 contains 13 residues. For the CDR3, the DNA is TGTGCCAGCAGCCTCCCCGAGCGGGGAGGCTACACCTTC. Translating it yields CASSLPERGGYTF.

V gene TRBV21-1 combines with J gene TRBJ1-6; TRBD1 is the table's D call and was not checked against the DNA. TRBV21-1 constitutes a pseudogene. The CDR3 has 8 amino acids. CDR3 DNA: TGTGCCAGCAGTCGGACAGGCTTT. Residues: CASSRTGF.

The chain combines TRBV11-2 with TRBJ1-1; 8 positions match TRBD1. The CDR3 spans 17 residues. Trimming took 5 bases from V and 7 from J; bases not matched to a gene: 18. Germline CDR1 is SGHAT and CDR2 is FQNNGV. The CDR3 region is CASSPLADRGGIGEAFF. DNA of the CDR3: TGTGCCAGCAGCCCTTTAGCTGACAGGGGAGGGATCGGTGAAGCTTTCTTT.

The chain joins TRBV6-2 or TRBV6-3 to TRBJ2-2; D is possibly TRBD2 (5 bases). CDR3 length equals 14 residues. The germline gives CDR1 MNHEY, CDR2 SVGEGT. Trimming cost V 4 bases and J 7 bases, with 13 bases left between them. The DNA of the CDR3 is TGTGCCAGCAGTTGGAGGAGTTCGGACGGGGAGCTGTTTTTT. Protein: CASSWRSSDGELFF.

The chain joins TRBV4-2 to TRBJ1-4, with 7 positions matching TRBD1. V trimming: 0 bases; J trimming: 0 bases; junction bases outside the gene matches: 13. Germline CDR1 reads LGHNA; CDR2 reads YNFKEQ. CDR3 length equals 20 residues. The CDR3 is CASSQEVSGTATATNEKLFF. CDR3 nucleotides: TGTGCCAGCAGCCAAGAAGTTTCCGGGACAGCGACAGCAACTAATGAAAAACTGTTTTTT.

This chain connects TRBV3-1 (or the pseudogene TRBV3-2) to TRBJ1-1; 7 positions agree with TRBD1. This CDR3 contains 14 residues. V dropped 4 bases and J dropped 1; count of bases not matched to a gene: 3. The V gene's germline CDR1 is LGHDT and CDR2 YNNKEL (reference sequence). In nucleotides, the CDR3 is TGTGCCAGCAGCCGAAGACAGGGGAACACTGAAGCTTTCTTT. It codes for CASSRRQGNTEAFF.

This chain links TRBV7-9 with TRBJ2-5; 12 nucleotides align to TRBD2. This CDR3 comprises 15 residues. V shed 1 base, J shed 4 bases, and the junction held 1 base outside the gene matches. Germline V gene data show CDR1 as SEHNR and CDR2 as FQNEAQ (reference sequence). The CDR3 nucleotides are TGTGCCAGCAGCTTAGAACTAGCGGGAGGAGAGACCCAGTACTTC. This sequence encodes CASSLELAGGETQYF.

The V gene is TRBV7-9, the J gene TRBJ2-7, with D tentatively TRBD1 (6 bases). Per germline, CDR1 SEHNR and CDR2 FQNEAQ (reference sequence). The CDR3 spans 14 residues. Trimming pared 6 bases from V and 3 bases from J, leaving 15 bases between. The CDR3 DNA is TGTGCCAGCAGAGGAGCCGACAGGAGCTACGAGCAGTACTTC. Translating it yields CASRGADRSYEQYF.

This clone was observed a single time. This sequence joins TRBV7-9 and TRBJ2-7, with D perhaps TRBD1 (5 bases). CDR3 length equals 11 residues. From germline, CDR1 is SEHNR and CDR2 FQNEAQ (reference sequence). Trimming removed 4 bases from V and 7 bases from J, with 8 bases in between. The CDR3 coding sequence is TGTGCCAGCAGCTCAGGGTGGGAGCAGTACTTC. Its translation: CASSSGWEQYF.

CDR3 protein: CASSLQVKNSPLHF. CDR3 DNA sequence: TGTGCCAGCAGTCTACAGGTGAAAAATTCACCCCTCCACTTT. The chain uses TRBV9 and TRBJ1-6; tentatively, D is TRBD1 (5 bases). Germline V CDR1 and CDR2: SGDLS, YYNGEE. CDR3 length equals 14 residues. V was pared by 5 bases and J by 7 bases, with 13 bases between. The entire variable domain, with the rest obtained from reference TRBV9 and TRBJ1-6, is as follows: DSGVTQTPKHLITATGQRVTLRCSPRSGDLSVYWYQQSLDQGLQFLIQYYNGEERAKGNILERFSAQQFPDLHSELNLSSLELGDSALYFCASSLQVKNSPLHFGNGTRLTVT.

The chain has TRBV5-6 and TRBJ1-1; TRBD1 aligns across 11 bases. The J segment lost 5 bases and the V segment lost 4 bases, leaving 19 bases of the junction unmatched. Germline V gives CDR1 SGHDT, CDR2 YYEEEE. The CDR3 loop spans 19 amino acids. The CDR3 spells CASSLDRGLVVGGETEAFF. DNA for the CDR3: TGTGCCAGCAGCCTGGACAGGGGGCTGGTCGTGGGGGGTGAGACTGAAGCTTTCTTT.

The rearrangement joins TRBV19 to TRBJ2-5, with 7 bases matching TRBD1. Germline-derived CDR1 and CDR2 are LNHDA and SQIVND (reference sequence). The CDR3 consists of 15 residues. The V segment lost 1 base and the J segment 2 bases; nucleotides outside the gene matches: 4. CDR3 coding DNA: TGTGCCAGTAGTATAGGGGGGACAGCTCAAGAGACCCAGTACTTC. Amino acid sequence: CASSIGGTAQETQYF.

The chain employs TRBV2 and TRBJ1-4; D perhaps matches TRBD1 (5 bases). Trimming cost V 4 bases and J 4 bases, with 13 bases left between them. Per the germline V gene, CDR1 is SNHLY and CDR2 is FYNNEI. The CDR3 extends over 15 amino acids. The CDR3 loop is CASSGGGARNEKLFF. Written as DNA, the CDR3 is TGTGCCAGCAGTGGCGGAGGGGCCCGTAATGAAAAACTGTTTTTT.

The J gene is TRBJ2-1, the V gene TRBV2; D gene unclear. The CDR3 contains 18 residues. Germline CDR1 and CDR2: SNHLY and FYNNEI. Deletions cut 1 base from V and 3 bases from J, with 19 bases between. This CDR3 reads CASSEGRFGPTLYNEQFF. CDR3 DNA: TGTGCCAGCAGTGAAGGCCGTTTCGGTCCCACCCTCTACAATGAGCAGTTCTTC.

A remark on this clone: Other DNA sequences in this specimen translate into the identical CDR3. This sequence joins TRBV19 and TRBJ2-6, with 7 bases lining up with TRBD1. The germline gives CDR1 LNHDA, CDR2 SQIVND (reference sequence). This CDR3 spans 16 amino acids. Unmatched junction bases numbered 4, after V lost 5 bases and J lost 0 bases. CDR3 sequence: CASSVTGNSGANVLTF. CDR3 bases: TGTGCCAGTAGTGTGACAGGGAACTCTGGGGCCAACGTCCTGACTTTC.

The J gene is TRBJ2-2, the V gene TRBV7-8; D remains ambiguous. The CDR3 loop spans 15 amino acids. Trimming took off 6 bases at V and 5 bases at J, with 16 bases between the two ends. CDR1 and CDR2 from the germline V gene are SGHVS and FQNEAQ. This chain's CDR3 is CASSYDSLGTGELFF. CDR3 coding DNA: TGTGCCAGCAGTTATGACTCCTTAGGAACCGGGGAGCTGTTTTTT.

The rearrangement uses TRBV15 and TRBJ2-3, with a possible D match to TRBD2 (5 bases). Trimming cost V 0 bases and J 6 bases, with 7 bases left between them. Germline-derived CDR1 and CDR2 are LNHNV and YYDKDF (reference sequence). The CDR3 runs 13 residues. CDR3 protein: CATSRDRRDTQYF. As DNA, the CDR3 is TGTGCCACCAGCAGAGATAGGAGGGATACGCAGTATTTT.

Concerning this clone itself: This sample also contains other DNA sequences that code for the same CDR3. J is TRBJ2-1 and V is TRBV7-9; D is possibly TRBD1 (6 bases). The CDR3 loop spans 14 amino acids. CDR1 and CDR2 (germline): SEHNR, FQNEAQ (reference sequence). Deletions cut 3 bases from V and 2 bases from J, with 8 bases between. The CDR3 is CASSLGQTYNEQFF. CDR3 DNA: TGTGCCAGCAGCTTGGGACAAACCTACAATGAGCAGTTCTTC.

The chain employs TRBV5-4 and TRBJ2-4, with a tentative D call TRBD1 (6 bases). V was clipped by 2 bases and J by 8 bases, with 17 bases between them. The CDR3 length is 15 residues. Germline lookup yields CDR1 SGHNT and CDR2 YYREEE (reference sequence). The CDR3 coding sequence is TGTGCCAGCAGCTTCGCTTTGGACAGTTCCCACATTCAGTACTTC. Its protein is CASSFALDSSHIQYF.

This chain uses TRBV3-1 (or the pseudogene TRBV3-2) with TRBJ2-3; the match to TRBD2 covers 8 bases. The CDR3 is 14 amino acids. The germline gives CDR1 LGHDT, CDR2 YNNKEL (reference sequence). Germline trimming cut 3 bases from V and 6 bases from J; bases unmatched to any gene: 5. The CDR3 protein is CASSQGLGRDTQYF. The CDR3 nucleotides read TGTGCCAGCAGCCAGGGACTAGGGCGGGATACGCAGTATTTT.